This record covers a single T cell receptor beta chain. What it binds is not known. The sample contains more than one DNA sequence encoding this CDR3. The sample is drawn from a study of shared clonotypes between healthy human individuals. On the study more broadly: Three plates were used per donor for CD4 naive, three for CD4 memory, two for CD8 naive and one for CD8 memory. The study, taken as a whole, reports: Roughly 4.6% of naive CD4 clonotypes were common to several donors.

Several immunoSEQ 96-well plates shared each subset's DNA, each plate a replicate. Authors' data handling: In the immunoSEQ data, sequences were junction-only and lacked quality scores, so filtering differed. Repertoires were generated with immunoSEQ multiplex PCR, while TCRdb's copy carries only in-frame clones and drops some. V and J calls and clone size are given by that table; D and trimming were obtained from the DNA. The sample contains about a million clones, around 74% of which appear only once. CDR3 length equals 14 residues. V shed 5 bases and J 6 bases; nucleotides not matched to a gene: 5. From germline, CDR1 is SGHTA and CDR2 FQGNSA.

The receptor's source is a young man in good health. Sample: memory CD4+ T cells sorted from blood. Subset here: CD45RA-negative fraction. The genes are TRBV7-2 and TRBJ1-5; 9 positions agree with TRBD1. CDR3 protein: CASSRDRAGQPQHF. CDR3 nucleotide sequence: TGTGCCAGCAGCCGGGACAGGGCGGGTCAGCCCCAGCATTTT.